The 5 T cell receptor beta chains reported below all come from one sample, sequenced in a study of identical twins. TCRdb redid the calling of the 5' RACE reads with MiXCR, one entry per CDR3 protein. The table lists some 590,000 distinct CDR3 sequences, roughly 9.9% of them singletons, with under 3.5% in the top ten. These records were also assigned to another study, of yellow fever vaccine responses in identical twins.

The sequenced sample consisted of PBMCs. These receptors all stem from a woman between 18 and 29 years old in good health.

The sample holds many counts of this clonotype. The chain combines TRBV20-1 with TRBJ2-3; possibly TRBD1 or TRBD2 for D (5 bases each). V shed 5 bases and J shed 4 bases, with 16 bases lying between them. The length of the CDR3 is 14 residues. The germline V gene has CDR1 DFQATT and CDR2 SNEGSKA (reference sequence). CDR3 sequence (DNA): TGCAGTGCTGCCCGACGGGGCGGTGCAGATACGCAGTATTTT. It is translated as CSAARRGGADTQYF.

This chain connects TRBV12-3 or TRBV12-4 to TRBJ1-5; 8 positions agree with TRBD1. There are 14 residues in the CDR3. V shed 4 bases, J shed 6 bases, and the junction held 5 bases outside the gene matches. The CDR3 nucleotides are TGTGCCAGCAGTTCCCCAGGGGGCCGTCAGCCCCAGCATTTT. It yields the protein CASSSPGGRQPQHF.

This clonotype was seen at least ten times. The chain joins TRBV29-1 to TRBJ2-5; TRBD2 is a possible D gene (6 bases). The V gene lost 8 bases and the J gene lost 8 bases, with 21 bases spanning the gap. CDR3 length: 13 residues. Germline values: CDR1 SQVTM, CDR2 ANQGSEA. The CDR3 spells CSSTFLAGNTQYF. For the CDR3, the DNA is TGCAGCTCCACCTTCCTGGCGGGGAATACCCAGTACTTC.

In its sample, this clonotype was seen many times. The rearrangement uses TRBV4-3 and TRBJ2-6; D unresolved. The CDR3 contains 16 residues. Germline values: CDR1 LGHNA, CDR2 YSLEER. Trimming took 0 bases from V and 0 from J, leaving 6 bases between them. In DNA form, the CDR3 reads TGCGCCAGCAGCCAAGAAGGGTTCTCTGGGGCCAACGTCCTGACTTTC. It encodes CASSQEGFSGANVLTF.

The chain joins TRBV5-1 to TRBJ2-5; D possibly corresponds to TRBD1 (6 bases). Trimming cost V 2 bases and J 6 bases, with 11 bases left between them. Germline lookup yields CDR1 SGHRS and CDR2 YFSETQ. This CDR3 is built from 13 residues. The CDR3 here is CASSFGQPQTQYF. CDR3 sequence (DNA): TGCGCCAGCAGCTTCGGACAGCCCCAGACCCAGTACTTC.